This T cell receptor (beta chain) was captured by sequencing in a study of neurological immune-mediated disorders. TCRdb ran MiXCR on the 5' RACE reads and lists one entry per CDR3 protein. The table lists around 78,000 distinct CDR3 sequences, 17% of them singletons. The CDR3 is 13 residues long. The V gene lost 5 bases and the J gene lost 9 bases, with 14 bases spanning the gap. Per the germline V gene, CDR1 is SGHAT and CDR2 is FQNNGV. The sequencing input was PBMCs. The TCR was taken from a woman aged 40 to 49 in good health. The chain carries TRBV11-2 and TRBJ2-1, with D possibly matching TRBD2 (5 bases). The CDR3 nucleotides are TGTGCCAGCAGCCCGAGGGTCGGAAGTGAGCAGTTCTTC. This codes for CASSPRVGSEQFF.